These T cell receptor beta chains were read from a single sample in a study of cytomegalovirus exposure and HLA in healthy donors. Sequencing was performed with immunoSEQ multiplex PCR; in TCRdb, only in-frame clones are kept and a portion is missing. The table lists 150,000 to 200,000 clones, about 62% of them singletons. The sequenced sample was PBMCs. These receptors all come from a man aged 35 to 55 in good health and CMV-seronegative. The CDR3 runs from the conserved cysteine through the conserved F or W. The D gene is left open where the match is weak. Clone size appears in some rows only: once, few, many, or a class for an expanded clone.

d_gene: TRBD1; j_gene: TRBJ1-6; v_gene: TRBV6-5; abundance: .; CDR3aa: CASSLPGTGTSPLHF; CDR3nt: TGTGCCAGCAGTTTGCCCGGGACAGGGACTTCACCCCTCCACTTT
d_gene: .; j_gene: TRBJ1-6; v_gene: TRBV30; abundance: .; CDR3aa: CAWMGHSYNSPLHF; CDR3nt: TGTGCCTGGATGGGGCATTCCTATAATTCACCCCTCCACTTT
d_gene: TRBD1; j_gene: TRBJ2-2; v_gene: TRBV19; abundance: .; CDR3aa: CASSRQGAGGELFF; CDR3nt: TGTGCCAGTAGCAGACAGGGGGCTGGCGGGGAGCTGTTTTTT
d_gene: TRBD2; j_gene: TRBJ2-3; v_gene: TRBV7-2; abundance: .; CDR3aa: CASSPVAGSSTDTQYF; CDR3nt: TGTGCCAGCAGCCCAGTAGCGGGAAGTAGCACAGATACGCAGTATTTT
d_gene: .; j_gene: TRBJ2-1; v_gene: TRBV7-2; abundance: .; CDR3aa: CASSLVRNSYEQFF; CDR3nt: TGTGCCAGCAGCTTAGTCCGGAATAGCTATGAGCAGTTCTTC
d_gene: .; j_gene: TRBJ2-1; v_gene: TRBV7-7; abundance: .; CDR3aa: CASSLGGGRGWTAREHEQFF; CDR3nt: TGTGCCAGCAGCTTAGGCGGGGGCCGGGGATGGACAGCAAGGGAGCATGAGCAGTTCTTC
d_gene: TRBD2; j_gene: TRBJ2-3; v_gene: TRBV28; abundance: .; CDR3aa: CASSRTSGGRDTQYF; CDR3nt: TGTGCCAGCAGTCGGACTAGCGGGGGGAGAGATACGCAGTATTTT
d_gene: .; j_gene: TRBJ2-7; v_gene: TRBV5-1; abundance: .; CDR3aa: CASSKLNEQYF; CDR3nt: TGCGCCAGCAGCAAACTGAACGAGCAGTACTTC
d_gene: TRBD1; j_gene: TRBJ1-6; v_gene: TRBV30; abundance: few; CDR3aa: CAWGTGGSYNSPLHF; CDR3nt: TGTGCCTGGGGGACAGGGGGCTCCTATAATTCACCCCTCCACTTT
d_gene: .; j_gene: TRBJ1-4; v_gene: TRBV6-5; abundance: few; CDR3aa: CASRTKTEAREKLFF; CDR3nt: TGTGCCAGCAGAACTAAGACAGAAGCTAGAGAAAAACTGTTTTTT
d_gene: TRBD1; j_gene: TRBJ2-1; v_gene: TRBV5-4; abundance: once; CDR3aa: CASSWRDRGINEQFF; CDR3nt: TGTGCCAGCAGCTGGCGGGACAGGGGCATTAATGAGCAGTTCTTC
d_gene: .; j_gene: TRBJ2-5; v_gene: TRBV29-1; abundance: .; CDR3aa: CSVGTQQETQYF; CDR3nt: TGCAGCGTCGGGACACAGCAAGAGACCCAGTACTTC
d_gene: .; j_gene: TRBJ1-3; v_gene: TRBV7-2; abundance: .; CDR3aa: CASSLDRNTIYF; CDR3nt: TGTGCCAGCAGCTTGGACAGAAACACCATATATTTT
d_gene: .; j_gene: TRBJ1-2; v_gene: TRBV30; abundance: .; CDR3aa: CAWRGVAGTNYGYTF; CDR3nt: TGTGCCTGGAGGGGTGTGGCAGGGACTAACTATGGCTACACCTTC
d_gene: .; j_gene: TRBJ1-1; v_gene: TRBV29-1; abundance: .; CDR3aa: CSSEEDTEAFF; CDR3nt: TGCAGCTCGGAAGAGGATACTGAAGCTTTCTTT
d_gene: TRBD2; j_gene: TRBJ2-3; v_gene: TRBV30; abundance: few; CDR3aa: CAWSGGGTGTDTQYF; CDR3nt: TGTGCCTGGAGTGGGGGGGGTACCGGCACAGATACGCAGTATTTT
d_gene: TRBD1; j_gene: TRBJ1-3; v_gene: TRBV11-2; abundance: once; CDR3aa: CASRGRGVDGNTIYF; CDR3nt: TGTGCCAGCAGAGGCAGGGGGGTCGATGGAAACACCATATATTTT
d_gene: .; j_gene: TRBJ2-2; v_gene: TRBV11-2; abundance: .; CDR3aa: CASSPPWTKGNTGELFF; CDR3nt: TGTGCCAGCAGCCCCCCCTGGACTAAGGGAAACACCGGGGAGCTGTTTTTT
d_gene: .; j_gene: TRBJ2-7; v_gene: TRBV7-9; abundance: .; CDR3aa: CSSSLSGDYEQYF; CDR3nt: TGTTCCAGCAGCTTATCGGGTGACTACGAGCAGTACTTC
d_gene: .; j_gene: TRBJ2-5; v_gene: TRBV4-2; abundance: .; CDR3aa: CASSQARRQETQYF; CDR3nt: TGTGCCAGCAGCCAAGCCCGGAGACAAGAGACCCAGTACTTC
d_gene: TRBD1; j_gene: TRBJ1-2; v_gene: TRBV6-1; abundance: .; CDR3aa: CASIPRTGGYGYTF; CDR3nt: TGTGCCAGCATTCCCAGGACAGGGGGCTATGGCTACACCTTC
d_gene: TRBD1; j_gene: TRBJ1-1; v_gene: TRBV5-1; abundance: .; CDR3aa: CASSLDLGTGNTEAFF; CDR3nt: TGCGCCAGCAGCTTGGACTTGGGGACAGGGAACACTGAAGCTTTCTTT
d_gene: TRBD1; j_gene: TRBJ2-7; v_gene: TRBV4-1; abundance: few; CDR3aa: CASSRAWTGRGEQYF; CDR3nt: TGCGCCAGCAGCCGTGCCTGGACAGGGAGAGGCGAGCAGTACTTC
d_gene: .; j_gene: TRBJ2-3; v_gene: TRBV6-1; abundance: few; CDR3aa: CASRDSYTDTQYF; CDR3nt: TGTGCCAGCAGGGACAGCTACACAGATACGCAGTATTTT
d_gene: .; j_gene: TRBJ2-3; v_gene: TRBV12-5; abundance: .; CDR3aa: CASGFEGTDTQYF; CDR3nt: TGTGCTAGTGGTTTTGAGGGTACAGATACGCAGTATTTT
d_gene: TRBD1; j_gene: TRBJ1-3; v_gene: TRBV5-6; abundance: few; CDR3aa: CASSLGQGAFSGNTIYF; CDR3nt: TGTGCCAGCAGCTTGGGACAGGGGGCTTTCTCTGGAAACACCATATATTTT
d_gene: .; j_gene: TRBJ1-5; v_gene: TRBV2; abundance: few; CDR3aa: CASMRRGAQPQHF; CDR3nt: TGTGCCAGCATGCGCAGGGGCGCACAGCCCCAGCATTTT
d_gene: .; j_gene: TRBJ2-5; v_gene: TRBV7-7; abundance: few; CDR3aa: CASSLEGGGPGETQYF; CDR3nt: TGTGCCAGCAGCTTAGAAGGGGGGGGGCCGGGAGAGACCCAGTACTTC